The 9 T cell receptor beta chains given below trace back to one sample, sequenced in a study of blood T cell repertoires in COVID-19. Repertoires were generated with immunoSEQ multiplex PCR, while TCRdb's copy carries only in-frame clones and drops some. The sample has 81,000 or so clones, 65% to 90% seen once. The sequenced material came from peripheral blood. These receptor sequences come from a man aged 50 to 60 with COVID-19, enrolled during active disease.

The J gene is TRBJ1-1, the V gene TRBV19, with 8 positions matching TRBD1. V trimming: 0 bases; J trimming: 0 bases; junction bases outside the gene matches: 3. The germline CDR1 and CDR2 sequences are LNHDA and SQIVND (reference sequence). This CDR3 has 16 amino acids. The CDR3 region is CASSIDRTGLNTEAFF. The DNA of the CDR3 is TGTGCCAGTAGTATAGATAGGACAGGGCTGAACACTGAAGCTTTCTTT. The complete variable domain, with remaining parts taken from reference TRBV19 and TRBJ1-1, reads DGGITQSPKYLFRKEGQNVTLSCEQNLNHDAMYWYRQDPGQGLRLIYYSQIVNDFQKGDIAEGYSVSREKKESFPLTVTSAQKNPTAFYLCASSIDRTGLNTEAFFGQGTRLTVV.

V and J are TRBV29-1 and TRBJ2-2; 8 nucleotides line up with TRBD1. Germline V gene data show CDR1 as SQVTM and CDR2 as ANQGSEA. Trimming at V came to 7 bases and at J to 1 base, leaving 11 bases not matched to a gene. This CDR3 has 16 residues. The CDR3 loop is CSAITRQGLNTGELFF. In DNA form, the CDR3 reads TGCAGCGCAATCACCAGACAGGGGCTGAACACCGGGGAGCTGTTTTTT.

This clone was counted once. The rearrangement links TRBV9 to TRBJ2-6, with 8 bases lining up with TRBD1. The V gene's germline CDR1 is SGDLS and CDR2 YYNGEE. Germline trimming cut 4 bases from V and 4 bases from J; bases unmatched to any gene: 7. There are 16 residues in the CDR3. This CDR3 is CASSLQGAGGANVLTF. For the CDR3, the DNA is TGTGCCAGCAGCCTGCAGGGGGCAGGAGGGGCCAACGTCCTGACTTTC.

This clone has a handful of counts. This sequence joins TRBV2 and TRBJ2-5; the match to TRBD1 covers 12 bases. This CDR3 comprises 16 residues. CDR1 SNHLY and CDR2 FYNNEI come from the germline V gene. V lost 7 bases and J lost 5; bases outside the gene matches: 11. The CDR3 DNA follows: TGTGCCAGCATGGTTCTCCGGGACAGGGGGCTGGAGACCCAGTACTTC. Translating it yields CASMVLRDRGLETQYF.

This chain links TRBV11-2 with TRBJ2-1; no reliable D call. The CDR3 covers 14 residues. CDR1 is SGHAT, CDR2 FQNNGV, per germline. V was trimmed by 5 bases and J by 0 bases, leaving 8 bases between them. CDR3 bases: TGTGCCAGCAGCCCCTGGAGCTCCTACAATGAGCAGTTCTTC. As protein: CASSPWSSYNEQFF.

The V call is TRBV5-4, the J call TRBJ2-3; 8 positions agree with TRBD2. Germline V gene data show CDR1 as SGHNT and CDR2 as YYREEE (reference sequence). The J segment lost 3 bases and the V segment lost 0 bases, leaving 9 bases of the junction unmatched. The CDR3 loop spans 17 amino acids. CDR3 sequence reads: CASSLGGIREGTDTQYF. CDR3 nucleotides: TGTGCCAGCAGCTTGGGGGGGATTCGGGAGGGAACAGATACGCAGTATTTT.

V usage is TRBV12-1 and J usage is TRBJ2-3; TRBD2, the D gene given by the table, was not confirmed from the DNA. TRBV12-1 is marked as a pseudogene. The CDR3 loop spans 16 amino acids. CDR3 DNA sequence: TGTGCCAGCAGCTTTGAGCTGGGACTTTACACAGATACGCAGTATTTT. It translates to CASSFELGLYTDTQYF.

The V and J genes are TRBV27 and TRBJ2-1; weak D call: TRBD2 (5 bases). The length of the CDR3 is 14 residues. Trimming removed 3 bases at V and 7 bases at J, with 13 bases between. Germline CDR1 is MNHEY and CDR2 is SMNVEV (reference sequence). The CDR3 DNA sequence: TGTGCCAGCAGTTTGTCGGGGTTCGGTAATGAGCAGTTCTTC. Translated, it gives CASSLSGFGNEQFF.

The chain joins TRBV27 to TRBJ1-4, with D possibly being TRBD1 (5 bases). The V end lost 6 bases, the J end lost 6 bases, and 11 bases lay between the germline ends. CDR3 length: 13 residues. Germline CDR1 is MNHEY and CDR2 is SMNVEV (reference sequence). The DNA for the CDR3 is TGTGCCAGCAGCCGCTTCAGGGATGAAAAACTGTTTTTT. Encoded protein: CASSRFRDEKLFF.